Below are 2 T cell receptor beta chains sequenced from a single sample in a study of shared clonotypes between healthy human individuals. Clones were read by immunoSEQ multiplex PCR, and TCRdb kept only the in-frame ones, dropping some. The data contain roughly 1,000,000 clones, roughly 74% of them singletons. Sequencing input: memory CD4+ T cells from PBMCs. The sample's subset: CD45RA-negative fraction. These receptors all stem from a man aged 18 to 30 in good health. Some clones in this sample may be carry-over from other donors' samples.

The chain uses TRBV21-1 and TRBJ1-2. TRBV21-1 is termed a pseudogene. This CDR3 is 14 amino acids long. CDR3 in amino acids: CASSKISWGYGYTF. Here the CDR3 DNA reads TGTGCCAGCAGCAAGATTAGCTGGGGCTATGGCTACACCTTC.

This chain joins TRBV11-2 and TRBJ1-3; D is unclear. Germline V gene sequence: CDR1 SGHAT, CDR2 FQNNGV. This CDR3 is 17 amino acids long. Trimming shortened V by 3 bases and J by 0 bases, and 15 bases separated the two germline ends. CDR3 in DNA: TGTGCCAGCAGCTTTTACGGGTGGCTGGACTCTGGAAACACCATATATTTT. Translated, it gives CASSFYGWLDSGNTIYF.